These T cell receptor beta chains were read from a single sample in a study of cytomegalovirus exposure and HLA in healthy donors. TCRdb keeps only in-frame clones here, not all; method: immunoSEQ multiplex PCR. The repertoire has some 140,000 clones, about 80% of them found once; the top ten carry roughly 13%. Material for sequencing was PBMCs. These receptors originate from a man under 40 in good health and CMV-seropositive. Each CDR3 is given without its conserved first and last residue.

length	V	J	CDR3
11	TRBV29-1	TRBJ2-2	SVGQGETGELF
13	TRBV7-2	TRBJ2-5	ASSQETSGRETQY
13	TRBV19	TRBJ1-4	ASSLQGRRNEKLF
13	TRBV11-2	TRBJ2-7	ASSLPGGRTYEQY
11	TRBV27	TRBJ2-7	ASSLSGSNEQY
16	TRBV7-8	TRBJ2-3	ASSPRGGWDRVGDTQY
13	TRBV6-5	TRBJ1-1	ASSYEPFRDTEAF
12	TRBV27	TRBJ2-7	ASSFGPPPYEQY
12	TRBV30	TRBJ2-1	AWSAVSGYNEQF
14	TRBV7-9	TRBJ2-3	ASSFGQGVVTDTQY
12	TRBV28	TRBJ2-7	ASGGTSQPYEQY
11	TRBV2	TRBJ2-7	ASIDLPLGEQY
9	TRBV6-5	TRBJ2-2	ASRAGGELF
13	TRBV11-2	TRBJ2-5	ASSRLTGQQETQY
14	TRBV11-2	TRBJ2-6	ASSLAVGSGANVLT
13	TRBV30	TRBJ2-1	AWSVGRGSYNEQF
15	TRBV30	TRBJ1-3	AWSHPGLPSSGNTIY
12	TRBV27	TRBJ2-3	ASSILTSGDTQY
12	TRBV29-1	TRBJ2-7	SVRGTGNSYEQY
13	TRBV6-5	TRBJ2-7	ASSPTSGRRYEQY
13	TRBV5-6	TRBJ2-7	ASSESGTGFYEQY
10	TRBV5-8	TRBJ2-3	ASSGRTDTQY
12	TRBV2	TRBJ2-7	ASSIRMVADEQY
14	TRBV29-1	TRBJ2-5	SVYGGTSGVVETQY
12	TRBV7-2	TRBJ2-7	ASSRTGRSYEQY
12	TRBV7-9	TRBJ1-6	ASSLGTGGSPLH
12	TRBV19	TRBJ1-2	ASSTGGPLGGYT
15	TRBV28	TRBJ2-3	ASSLDQQGAFPDTQY
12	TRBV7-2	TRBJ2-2	ASSAPLRTGELF
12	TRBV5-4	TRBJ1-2	ASSLQVTNYGYT
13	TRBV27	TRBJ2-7	ASSLNPSTGYEQY
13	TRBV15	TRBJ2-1	ATSRDSGSNNEQF
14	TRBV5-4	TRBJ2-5	ASSSRGAGGRETQY
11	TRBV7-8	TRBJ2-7	ASSGEGAYEQY
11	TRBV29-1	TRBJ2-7	SVDVTAGAEQY
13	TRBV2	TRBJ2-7	ASSEYGQGLYEQY
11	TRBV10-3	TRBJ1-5	ATVDSPNQPQH
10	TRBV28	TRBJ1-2	ASSFPGQPTN
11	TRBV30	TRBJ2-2	AWGTGNTGELF
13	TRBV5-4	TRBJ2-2	ASTRTGGNTGELF
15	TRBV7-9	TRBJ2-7	ASSLFPGDSSSYEQY
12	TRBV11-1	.	ASSHPGQAIEQY
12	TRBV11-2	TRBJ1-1	ASSSTGPNTEAF
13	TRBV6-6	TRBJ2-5	ASIFSGTKQETQY
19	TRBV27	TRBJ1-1	ASSLSLRSLQSRGENTEAF
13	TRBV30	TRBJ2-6	AWSPSSSGANVLT
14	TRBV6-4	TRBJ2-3	ASSPGTSGRGDTQY
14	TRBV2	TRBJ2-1	ASSEKQGAGYNEQF
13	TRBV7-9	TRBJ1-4	ASSLGWTDNEKLF
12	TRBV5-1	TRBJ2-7	ASSWGTSGYEQY
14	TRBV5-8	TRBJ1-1	ASSYETGLMNTEAF
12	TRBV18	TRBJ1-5	ASSPGGRTQPQH
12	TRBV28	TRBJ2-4	ASSSPGTADIQY
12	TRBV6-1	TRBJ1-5	ASSEVEQGQPQH
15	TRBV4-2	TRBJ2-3	ASSQWVGASVENTQY